The 21 T cell receptor beta chains below all came from one sample that was sequenced in a study of identical twins. TCRdb used MiXCR to reprocess the 5' RACE reads, holding one entry per CDR3 protein. Here the sample spans approximately 600,000 distinct CDR3 sequences, approximately 9.6% being singletons. The same data also went into a second study, on yellow fever vaccine responses in identical twins.

Sequences were obtained from PBMCs. The receptor source for this set is a woman aged 18-35 years in good health.

There are many counts of this clonotype. For the CDR3, the DNA is TGTGCCAGCAGCCAAGACATCGGCACAGATACGCAGTATTTT. Translating it yields CASSQDIGTDTQYF. The V call is TRBV3-1, the J call TRBJ2-3; D gene unclear. Deletions cut 0 bases from V and 1 base from J, with 5 bases between. Germline-derived CDR1 and CDR2 are LGHDT and YNNKEL (reference sequence). The CDR3 is made up of 14 amino acids.

As to this clonotype: The junction departs from the called germline gene at one end, perhaps through a read error. The V gene is TRBV7-7, the J gene TRBJ1-1, with 8 bases matching TRBD1. CDR1 is SSHAT and CDR2 is FNYEAQ in the germline V gene (reference sequence). The CDR3 sequence is 14 residues long. CDR3 amino acids: CASSLDRDNTEAFF. CDR3 sequence (DNA): TGTGCTAGCAGCTTGGACAGGGACAACACTGAAGCTTTCTTT.

V and J are TRBV4-1 and TRBJ2-7; a weak D match, TRBD2 (5 bases). Germline V lookup: CDR1 MGHRA, CDR2 YSYEKL. The CDR3 totals 14 residues. V gave up 1 base and J gave up 2 bases, with 9 bases separating them. CDR3 loop: CASSQVPSPYEQYF. The CDR3 DNA reads TGCGCCAGCAGCCAAGTTCCTAGCCCCTACGAGCAGTACTTC.

The V gene is TRBV5-5, the J gene TRBJ2-7, with D unresolved. CDR1 SGHKS and CDR2 YYEKEE come from the germline V gene (reference sequence). Trimming removed 4 bases at V and 2 bases at J, with 13 bases between. This CDR3 comprises 14 residues. This chain's CDR3 is CASSAYREPYEQYF. For the CDR3, the DNA is TGTGCCAGCAGCGCCTACAGAGAACCCTACGAGCAGTACTTC.

This chain links TRBV20-1 with TRBJ2-5; TRBD2 is a possible D gene (5 bases). Germline-derived CDR1 and CDR2 are DFQATT and SNEGSKA (reference sequence). V lost 5 bases to trimming and J lost 3 bases, with 7 bases between them. The CDR3 sequence is 11 residues long. CDR3 residues: CSASREETQYF. CDR3 DNA sequence: TGCAGTGCTTCGCGGGAAGAGACCCAGTACTTC.

This clonotype was picked up many times. The chain links TRBV5-1 to TRBJ2-1, with 10 bases identical to TRBD2. J gave up 7 bases and V 0 bases, and 31 bases lay outside the gene matches. Germline V gene data show CDR1 as SGHRS and CDR2 as YFSETQ. The CDR3 has 24 residues. The CDR3 coding sequence is TGCGCCAGCAGCTTGGTAATAGCGGGGGGCACACCGCCCAACAAGGGGGCCCCGGGAAATGAGCAGTTCTTC. It is translated as CASSLVIAGGTPPNKGAPGNEQFF.

This clonotype turned up a few times. The chain uses TRBV5-1 and TRBJ2-7; D possibly corresponds to TRBD1 (5 bases). The CDR3 consists of 15 residues. The germline CDR1 and CDR2 sequences are SGHRS and YFSETQ. V was pared by 0 bases and J by 3 bases, with 13 bases between. CDR3 nucleotides: TGCGCCAGCAGCTTGGAGGAGACAGTTTACTACGAGCAGTACTTC. Its translation is CASSLEETVYYEQYF.

This clonotype was counted only a few times. This sequence joins TRBV4-1 and TRBJ1-4, with unresolved D. This CDR3 contains 15 residues. The V end was cut by 3 bases, the J end by 7 bases, with 15 bases between. Germline V lookup: CDR1 MGHRA, CDR2 YSYEKL. CDR3 in amino acids: CASSHRRGDLEKLFF. The DNA of the CDR3 is TGCGCCAGCAGCCACAGACGTGGAGACCTTGAAAAACTGTTTTTT.

The chain carries TRBV20-1 and TRBJ2-7; D ambiguous. V lost 6 bases, J lost 0 bases, and 15 bases lay in between. CDR1 is DFQATT and CDR2 is SNEGSKA in the germline V gene (reference sequence). The CDR3 spans 14 residues. CDR3 in amino acids: CSATSPVSSYEQYF. CDR3 coding DNA: TGCAGTGCCACTTCCCCAGTGAGCTCCTACGAGCAGTACTTC.

A few counts support this clonotype. The chain combines TRBV20-1 with TRBJ2-3, with TRBD2 identical over 7 bases. CDR1 is DFQATT, CDR2 SNEGSKA, per germline (reference sequence). The CDR3 totals 15 residues. Losses at the gene ends were 5 bases for V and 0 bases for J; bases not matched to a gene: 8. The CDR3 region is CSASQSSGSTDTQYF. The CDR3 DNA is TGCAGTGCTTCACAGTCTAGCGGAAGCACAGATACGCAGTATTTT.

This clonotype occurred a few times. The chain uses TRBV20-1 and TRBJ2-7, with no clear D. Trimming took off 4 bases at V and 0 bases at J, with 13 bases between the two ends. The CDR3 is made up of 14 amino acids. Germline values: CDR1 DFQATT, CDR2 SNEGSKA (reference sequence). The CDR3: CSATVKWSSYEQYF. CDR3 nucleotide sequence: TGCAGTGCTACCGTGAAGTGGAGCTCCTACGAGCAGTACTTC.

This chain uses TRBV2 with TRBJ2-1; the D is unclear. Trimming took off 5 bases at V and 6 bases at J, with 17 bases between the two ends. The CDR3 consists of 15 residues. Germline lookup yields CDR1 SNHLY and CDR2 FYNNEI. The CDR3, as DNA: TGTGCCAGCAGTCCCCGGGTGGGGTCACGCAATGAGCAGTTCTTC. Translation gives CASSPRVGSRNEQFF.

The V gene is TRBV10-1, the J gene TRBJ2-2, with 8 bases aligning to TRBD1. The CDR3 loop spans 14 amino acids. Trimming cost V 2 bases and J 6 bases; bases outside gene matches: 2. Germline assignment: CDR1 WNHNN and CDR2 SYGVQD (reference sequence). In nucleotides, the CDR3 is TGCGCCAGCAGTGAGAAGACAGGGGCCGGGGAGCTGTTTTTT. It specifies CASSEKTGAGELFF.

This clonotype was recorded at least ten times. This chain links TRBV7-9 with TRBJ1-5, with D perhaps TRBD1 (6 bases). Trimming shortened V by 5 bases and J by 5 bases, and 10 bases separated the two germline ends. This CDR3 spans 13 amino acids. CDR1 SEHNR and CDR2 FQNEAQ come from the germline V gene (reference sequence). The CDR3 reads CASSLRQDQPQHF. DNA of the CDR3: TGTGCCAGCAGCCTTCGACAGGATCAGCCCCAGCATTTT.

Many counts were recorded for this clonotype. The chain couples TRBV5-8 to TRBJ1-1; 7 positions agree with TRBD1. J was trimmed by 10 bases and V by 0 bases; bases with no gene match: 12. Germline V lookup: CDR1 SGHTS, CDR2 YDEGEE. CDR3 size: 15 residues. CDR3 in DNA: TGTGCCAGCAGCTTGGCCTTTGGGACAGCCGGGAGAGCTTTCTTT. Translation: CASSLAFGTAGRAFF. Full variable domain (outside the CDR3, taken from reference TRBV5-8 and TRBJ1-1): EAGVTQSPTHLIKTRGQQATLRCSPISGHTSVYWYQQALGLGLQFLLWYDEGEERNRGNFPPRFSGRQFPNYSSELNVNALELEDSALYLCASSLAFGTAGRAFFGQGTRLTVV.

V is TRBV12-3 or TRBV12-4 and J is TRBJ2-5; no clear D. The CDR3 has 15 residues. Trimming cost V 1 base and J 5 bases, with 14 bases left between them. In DNA, the CDR3 is TGTGCCAGCAGTTTAGTCCGGAAAACTGGGGAGACCCAGTACTTC. Translated, it gives CASSLVRKTGETQYF.

This clonotype was observed a few times. This sequence joins TRBV7-2 and TRBJ2-1, with D possibly being TRBD2 (7 bases). CDR3 size: 14 residues. Per germline, CDR1 SGHTA and CDR2 FQGNSA. With 4 bases removed from V and 7 bases from J, the gap between germline ends came to 14 bases. The CDR3 reads CASSWGGGLNEQFF. The CDR3 DNA follows: TGTGCCAGCAGCTGGGGGGGCGGGCTAAATGAGCAGTTCTTC.

Written as DNA, the CDR3 is TGCGCCAGCAGCCCGAAGCCCCCCACTAGCGGGGGGGCCAATGAGCAGTTCTTC. Translating gives CASSPKPPTSGGANEQFF. The rearrangement joins TRBV4-1 to TRBJ2-1; 13 bases fit TRBD2. The CDR3 sequence is 18 residues long. Per germline, CDR1 MGHRA and CDR2 YSYEKL. J lost 6 bases, V lost 4 bases, and 12 bases had no gene match.

This clonotype was counted a few times. V is TRBV28 and J is TRBJ2-7, with TRBD2 matching 11 bases. Losses at the gene ends were 10 bases for V and 3 bases for J; bases not matched to a gene: 8. Germline CDR1 is MDHEN and CDR2 is SYDVKM. There are 14 residues in the CDR3. CDR3 protein: CATQLAGAIYEQYF. The DNA for the CDR3 is TGTGCCACCCAACTAGCGGGGGCAATCTACGAGCAGTACTTC.

In DNA form, the CDR3 reads TGTGCCAGCAGCTTAGGGCTTGAATACAATGAGCAGTTCTTC. Protein sequence: CASSLGLEYNEQFF. The rearrangement links TRBV11-2 to TRBJ2-1; D is ambiguous. V gave up 1 base and J gave up 4 bases, with 8 bases separating them. Germline CDR1 is SGHAT and CDR2 is FQNNGV. The CDR3 extends over 14 amino acids.

This clonotype was seen many times. V is TRBV7-9 and J is TRBJ2-2; 7 bases align to TRBD1. V shed 7 bases, J shed 3 bases, and the junction held 5 bases outside the gene matches. There are 14 residues in the CDR3. The V gene's germline CDR1 is SEHNR and CDR2 FQNEAQ (reference sequence). The CDR3 here is CASNPGQHTGELFF. The CDR3 nucleotides are TGTGCCAGCAACCCGGGACAGCACACCGGGGAGCTGTTTTTT.